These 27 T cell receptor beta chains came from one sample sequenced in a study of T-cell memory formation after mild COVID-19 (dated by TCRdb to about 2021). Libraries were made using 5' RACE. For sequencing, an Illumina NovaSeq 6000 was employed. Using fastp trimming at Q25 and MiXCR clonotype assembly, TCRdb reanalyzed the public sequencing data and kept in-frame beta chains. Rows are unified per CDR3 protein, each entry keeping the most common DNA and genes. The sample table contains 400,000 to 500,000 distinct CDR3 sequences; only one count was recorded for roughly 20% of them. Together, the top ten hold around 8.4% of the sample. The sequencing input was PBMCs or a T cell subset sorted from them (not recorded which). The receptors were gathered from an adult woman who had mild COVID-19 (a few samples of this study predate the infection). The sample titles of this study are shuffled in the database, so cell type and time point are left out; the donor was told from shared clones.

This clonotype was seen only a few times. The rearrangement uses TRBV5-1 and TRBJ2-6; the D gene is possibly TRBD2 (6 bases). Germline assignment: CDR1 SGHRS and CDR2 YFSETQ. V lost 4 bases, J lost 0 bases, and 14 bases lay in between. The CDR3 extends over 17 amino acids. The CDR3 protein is CASSRDSPLSGANVLTF. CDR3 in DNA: TGCGCCAGCAGCCGGGACTCCCCCCTCTCTGGGGCCAACGTCCTGACTTTC.

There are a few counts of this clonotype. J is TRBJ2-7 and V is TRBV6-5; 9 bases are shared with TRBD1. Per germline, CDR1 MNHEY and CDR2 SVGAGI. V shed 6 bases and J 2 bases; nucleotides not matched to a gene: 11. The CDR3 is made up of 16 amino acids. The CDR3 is CASRPGQGWVAYEQYF. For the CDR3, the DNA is TGTGCCAGCAGGCCGGGACAGGGATGGGTCGCCTACGAGCAGTACTTC.

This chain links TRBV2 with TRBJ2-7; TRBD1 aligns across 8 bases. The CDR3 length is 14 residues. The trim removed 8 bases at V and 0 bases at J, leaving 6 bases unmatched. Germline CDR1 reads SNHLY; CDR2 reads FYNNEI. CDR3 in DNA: TGTGCCAGCGGTGGACAGGGTCCCTCCTACGAGCAGTACTTC. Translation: CASGGQGPSYEQYF.

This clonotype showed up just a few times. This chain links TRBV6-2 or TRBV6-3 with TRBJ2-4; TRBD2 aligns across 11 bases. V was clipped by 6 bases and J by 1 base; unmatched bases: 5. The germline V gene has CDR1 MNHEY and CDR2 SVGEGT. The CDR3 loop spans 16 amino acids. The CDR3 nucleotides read TGTGCCAGCAGGGGACTAGCGGCTCGGGCCAAAAACATTCAGTACTTC. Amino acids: CASRGLAARAKNIQYF.

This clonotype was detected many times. The CDR3 DNA follows: TGTGCCAGCAGTCCACAGGGAAAGTTCGACAATGAGCAGTTCTTC. Translating it yields CASSPQGKFDNEQFF. This sequence joins TRBV12-3 or TRBV12-4 and TRBJ2-1; tentatively, D is TRBD1 (6 bases). The CDR3 is 15 amino acids. With 5 bases removed from V and 5 bases from J, the gap between germline ends came to 16 bases.

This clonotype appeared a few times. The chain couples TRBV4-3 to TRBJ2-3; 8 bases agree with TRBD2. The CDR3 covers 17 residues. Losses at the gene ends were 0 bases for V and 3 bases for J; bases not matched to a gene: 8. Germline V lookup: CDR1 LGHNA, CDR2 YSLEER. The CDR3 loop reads CASSQDRGTRGTDTQYF. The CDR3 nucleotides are TGCGCCAGCAGCCAAGATCGAGGGACTAGGGGGACAGATACGCAGTATTTT.

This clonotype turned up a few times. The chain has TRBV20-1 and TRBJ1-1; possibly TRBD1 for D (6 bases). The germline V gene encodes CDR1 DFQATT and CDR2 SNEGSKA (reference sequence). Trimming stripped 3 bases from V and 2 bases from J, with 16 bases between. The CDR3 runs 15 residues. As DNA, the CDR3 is TGCAGTGCTAGGGCCGCTTCACAGGGAAACACTGAAGCTTTCTTT. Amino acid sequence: CSARAASQGNTEAFF.

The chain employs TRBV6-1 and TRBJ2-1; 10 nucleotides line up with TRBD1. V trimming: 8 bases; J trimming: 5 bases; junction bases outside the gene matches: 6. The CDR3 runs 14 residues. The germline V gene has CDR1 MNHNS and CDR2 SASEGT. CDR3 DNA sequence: TGTGCCAGCGTCCGGGACAGGGGCAACAATGAGCAGTTCTTC. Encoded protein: CASVRDRGNNEQFF.

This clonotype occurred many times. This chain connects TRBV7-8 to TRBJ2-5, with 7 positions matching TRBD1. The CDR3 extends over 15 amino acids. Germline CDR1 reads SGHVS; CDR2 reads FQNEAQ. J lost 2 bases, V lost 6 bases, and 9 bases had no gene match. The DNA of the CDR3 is TGTGCCAGCAGACCGAATCGACAGGGACAAGAGACCCAGTACTTC. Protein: CASRPNRQGQETQYF.

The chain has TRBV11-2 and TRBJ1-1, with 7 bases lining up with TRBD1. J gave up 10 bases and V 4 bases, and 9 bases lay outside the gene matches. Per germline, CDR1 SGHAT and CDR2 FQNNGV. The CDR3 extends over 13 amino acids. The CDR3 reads CASSSSPRQGAFF. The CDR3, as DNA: TGTGCCAGCAGCTCTTCTCCTCGACAGGGAGCTTTCTTT.

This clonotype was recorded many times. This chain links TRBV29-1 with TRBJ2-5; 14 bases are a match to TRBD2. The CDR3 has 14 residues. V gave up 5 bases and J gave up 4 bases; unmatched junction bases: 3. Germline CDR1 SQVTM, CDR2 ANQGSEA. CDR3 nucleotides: TGCAGCGTTCCGGGACTAGCGGGAGCAGAGACCCAGTACTTC. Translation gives CSVPGLAGAETQYF.

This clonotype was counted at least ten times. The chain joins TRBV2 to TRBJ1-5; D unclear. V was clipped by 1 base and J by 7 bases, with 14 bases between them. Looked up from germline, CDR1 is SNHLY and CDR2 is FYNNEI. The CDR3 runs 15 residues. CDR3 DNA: TGTGCCAGCAGTGAAGGACTGACCGTCGCCCAGCCCCAGCATTTT. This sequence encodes CASSEGLTVAQPQHF.

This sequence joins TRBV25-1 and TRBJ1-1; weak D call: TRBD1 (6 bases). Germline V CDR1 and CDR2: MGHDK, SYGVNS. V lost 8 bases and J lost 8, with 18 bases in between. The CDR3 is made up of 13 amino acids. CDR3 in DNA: TGTGCCAGCGCGACAGGTGCGGGATTGGAAGCTTTCTTT. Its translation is CASATGAGLEAFF.

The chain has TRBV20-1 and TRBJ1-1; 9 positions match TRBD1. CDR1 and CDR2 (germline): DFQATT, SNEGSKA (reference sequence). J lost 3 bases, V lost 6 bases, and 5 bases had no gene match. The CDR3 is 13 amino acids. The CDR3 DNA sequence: TGCAGTGCCGAGGACAGGGGATACACTGAAGCTTTCTTT. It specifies CSAEDRGYTEAFF.

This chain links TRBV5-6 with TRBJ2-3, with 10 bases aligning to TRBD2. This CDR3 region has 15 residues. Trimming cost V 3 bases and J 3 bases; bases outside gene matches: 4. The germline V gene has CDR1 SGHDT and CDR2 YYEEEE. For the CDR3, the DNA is TGTGCCAGCAGCTCTAGCGGGAGAAGGACAGATACGCAGTATTTT. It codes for CASSSSGRRTDTQYF. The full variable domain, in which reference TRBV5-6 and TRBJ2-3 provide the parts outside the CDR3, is DAGVTQSPTHLIKTRGQQVTLRCSPKSGHDTVSWYQQALGQGPQFIFQYYEEEERQRGNFPDRFSGHQFPNYSSELNVNALLLGDSALYLCASSSSGRRTDTQYFGPGTRLTVL.

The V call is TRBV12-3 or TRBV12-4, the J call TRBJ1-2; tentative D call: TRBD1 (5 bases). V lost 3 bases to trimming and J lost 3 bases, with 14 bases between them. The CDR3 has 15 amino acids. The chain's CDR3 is CASSLGQGVDYGYTF. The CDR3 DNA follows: TGTGCCAGCAGTTTGGGGCAGGGAGTGGACTATGGCTACACCTTC.

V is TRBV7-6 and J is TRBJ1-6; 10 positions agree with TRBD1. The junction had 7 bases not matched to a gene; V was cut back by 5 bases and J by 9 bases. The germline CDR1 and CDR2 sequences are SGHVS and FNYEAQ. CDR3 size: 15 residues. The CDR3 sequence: CASSQGQGMGSPLHF. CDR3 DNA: TGTGCCAGCAGCCAGGGACAGGGGATGGGTTCACCCCTCCACTTT.

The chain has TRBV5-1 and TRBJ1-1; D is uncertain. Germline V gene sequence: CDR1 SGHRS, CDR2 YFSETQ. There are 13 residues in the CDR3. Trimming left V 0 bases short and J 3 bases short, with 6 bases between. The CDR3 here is CASSLALDTEAFF. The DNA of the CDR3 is TGCGCCAGCAGCTTGGCTCTGGACACTGAAGCTTTCTTT.

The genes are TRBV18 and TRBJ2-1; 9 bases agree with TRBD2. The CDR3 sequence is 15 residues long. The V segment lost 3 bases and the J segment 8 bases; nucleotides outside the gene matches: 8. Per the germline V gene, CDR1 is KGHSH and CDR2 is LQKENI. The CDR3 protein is CASSPMRGGRDEQFF. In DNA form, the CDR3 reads TGTGCCAGCTCACCGATGCGGGGGGGGCGAGATGAGCAGTTCTTC.

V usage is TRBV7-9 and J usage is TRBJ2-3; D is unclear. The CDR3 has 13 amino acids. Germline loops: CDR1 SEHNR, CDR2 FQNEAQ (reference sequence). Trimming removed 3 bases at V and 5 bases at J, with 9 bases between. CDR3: CASSLDALDTQYF. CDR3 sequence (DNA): TGTGCCAGCAGCTTGGACGCACTAGATACGCAGTATTTT.

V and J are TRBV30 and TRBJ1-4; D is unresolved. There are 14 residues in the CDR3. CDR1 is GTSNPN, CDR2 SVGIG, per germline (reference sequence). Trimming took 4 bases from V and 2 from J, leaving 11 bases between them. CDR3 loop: CAWTHSATNEKLFF. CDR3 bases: TGTGCCTGGACCCACAGCGCGACTAATGAAAAACTGTTTTTT.

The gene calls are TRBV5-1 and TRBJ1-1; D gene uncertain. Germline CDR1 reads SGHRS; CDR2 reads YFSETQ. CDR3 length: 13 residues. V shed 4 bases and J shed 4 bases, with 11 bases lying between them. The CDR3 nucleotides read TGCGCCAGCAGCGTTTGGGCGGCCACTGAAGCTTTCTTT. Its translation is CASSVWAATEAFF.

CDR3 amino acids: CASSQGPGAETQYF. CDR3 nucleotides: TGCGCCAGCAGCCAAGGTCCGGGAGCAGAGACCCAGTACTTC. The chain links TRBV4-1 to TRBJ2-5; perhaps TRBD2 as D (6 bases). CDR1 is MGHRA, CDR2 YSYEKL, per germline. The CDR3 covers 14 residues. Trimming took 1 base from V and 4 from J, leaving 10 bases between them.

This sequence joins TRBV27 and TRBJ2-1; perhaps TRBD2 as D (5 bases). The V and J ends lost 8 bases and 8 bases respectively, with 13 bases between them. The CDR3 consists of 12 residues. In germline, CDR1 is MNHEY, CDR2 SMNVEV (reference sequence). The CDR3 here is CASSRIGDEQFF. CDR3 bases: TGTGCCAGCTCGCGAATCGGGGATGAGCAGTTCTTC.

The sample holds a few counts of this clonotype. CDR3 protein: CASSLGGFGEQFF. In DNA form, the CDR3 reads TGTGCCAGCAGCTTAGGGGGGTTCGGTGAGCAGTTCTTC. The chain links TRBV7-9 to TRBJ2-1; either TRBD1 or TRBD2 may fit D (5 bases each). Trimming took off 1 base at V and 9 bases at J, with 10 bases between the two ends. The CDR3 loop spans 13 amino acids. Germline CDR1 is SEHNR and CDR2 is FQNEAQ (reference sequence).

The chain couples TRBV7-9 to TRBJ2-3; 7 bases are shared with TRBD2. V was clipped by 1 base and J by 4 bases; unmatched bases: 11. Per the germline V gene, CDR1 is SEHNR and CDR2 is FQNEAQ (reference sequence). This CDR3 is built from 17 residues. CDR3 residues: CASSLGGFAGVADTQYF. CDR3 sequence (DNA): TGTGCCAGCAGCTTAGGAGGGTTTGCGGGAGTAGCAGATACGCAGTATTTT.

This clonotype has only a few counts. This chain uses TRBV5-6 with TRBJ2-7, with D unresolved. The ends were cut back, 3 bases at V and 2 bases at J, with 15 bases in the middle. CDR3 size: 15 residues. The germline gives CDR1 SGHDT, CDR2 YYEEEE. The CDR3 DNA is TGTGCCAGCAGCTCCCCGTCTGGGCCCGCCTACGAGCAGTACTTC. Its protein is CASSSPSGPAYEQYF.